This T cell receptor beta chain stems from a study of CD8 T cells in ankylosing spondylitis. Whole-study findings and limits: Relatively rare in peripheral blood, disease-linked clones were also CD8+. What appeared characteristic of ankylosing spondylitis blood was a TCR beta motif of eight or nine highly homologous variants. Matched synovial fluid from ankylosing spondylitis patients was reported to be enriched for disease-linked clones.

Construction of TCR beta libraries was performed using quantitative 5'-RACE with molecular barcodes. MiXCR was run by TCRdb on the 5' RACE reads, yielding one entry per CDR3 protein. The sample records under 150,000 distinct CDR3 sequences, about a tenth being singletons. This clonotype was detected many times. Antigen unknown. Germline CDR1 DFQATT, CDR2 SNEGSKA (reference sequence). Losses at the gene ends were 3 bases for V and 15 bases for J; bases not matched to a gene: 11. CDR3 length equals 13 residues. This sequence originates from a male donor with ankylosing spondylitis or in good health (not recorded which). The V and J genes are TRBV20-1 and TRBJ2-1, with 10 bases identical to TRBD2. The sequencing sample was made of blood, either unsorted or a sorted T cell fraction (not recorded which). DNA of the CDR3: TGCAGTGCTAGTGGGGGGGGGATAGCGGGAGGGTTCTTC. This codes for CSASGGGIAGGFF.